The 17 T cell receptor beta chains below come from one sample, sequenced in a study of cytomegalovirus exposure and HLA in healthy donors. The PCR employed 60 Vbeta primers together with 13 Jbeta primers. The table came from immunoSEQ multiplex PCR; TCRdb's copy has only in-frame clones and leaves some out. The sample carries approximately 140,000 clones, around 70% recorded once. Sequences were obtained from PBMCs. The receptors originated from a human donor in good health.

The rearrangement joins TRBV28 to TRBJ2-5; 9 bases match TRBD1. The J call may not be correct, given that the DNA end is closer to TRBJ2-7. The CDR3 is made up of 14 amino acids. CDR1 is MDHEN and CDR2 is SYDVKM in the germline V gene. This CDR3 reads CAATPGTGSYEQYF. Here the CDR3 DNA reads TGTGCCGCTACCCCCGGGACAGGGTCCTACGAGCAGTACTTC.

The V call is TRBV29-1, the J call TRBJ1-2, with 7 bases matching TRBD1. The CDR3 extends over 12 amino acids. The germline V gene encodes CDR1 SQVTM and CDR2 ANQGSEA. The V gene end was trimmed by 6 bases and the J gene end by 7 bases; junction bases not matched to a gene: 8. In nucleotides, the CDR3 is TGCAGCGTGACAGGGCACGATAGTGGCTACACCTTC. Its protein is CSVTGHDSGYTF.

The gene calls are TRBV2 and TRBJ2-6, with D perhaps TRBD2 (5 bases). With 3 bases removed from V and 4 bases from J, the gap between germline ends came to 10 bases. Germline CDR1 and CDR2: SNHLY and FYNNEI. This CDR3 is 15 amino acids long. CDR3 sequence: CASSERAVGANVLTF. The CDR3 coding sequence is TGTGCCAGCAGTGAGCGGGCGGTCGGGGCCAACGTCCTGACTTTC. The full variable domain, its missing parts supplied by reference TRBV2 and TRBJ2-6, is EPEVTQTPSHQVTQMGQEVILRCVPISNHLYFYWYRQILGQKVEFLVSFYNNEISEKSEIFDDQFSVERPDGSNFTLKIRSTKLEDSAMYFCASSERAVGANVLTFGAGSRLTVL.

The chain uses TRBV11-1 and TRBJ2-7, with 11 positions matching TRBD2. Germline V lookup: CDR1 SGHAT, CDR2 FQDESV (reference sequence). The CDR3 length is 13 residues. The trim removed 10 bases at V and 7 bases at J, leaving 9 bases unmatched. CDR3 sequence reads: CATQLAGEREQYF. CDR3 DNA sequence: TGTGCCACACAACTAGCGGGAGAAAGGGAGCAGTACTTC.

The chain carries TRBV7-3 and TRBJ2-7; TRBD1 matches at 9 bases. The length of the CDR3 is 14 residues. The J segment lost 2 bases and the V segment lost 4 bases, leaving 3 bases of the junction unmatched. Germline-derived CDR1 and CDR2 are SGHTA and FQGTGA. The CDR3 DNA reads as TGTGCCAGCAGCTCGGGACAGGGCGCCTACGAGCAGTACTTC. The encoded protein is CASSSGQGAYEQYF.

J is TRBJ2-2 and V is TRBV9, with a possible D match to TRBD1 (5 bases). Per the germline V gene, CDR1 is SGDLS and CDR2 is YYNGEE. V was pared by 0 bases and J by 1 base, with 10 bases between. This CDR3 comprises 16 residues. CDR3 nucleotides: TGTGCCAGCAGCGTAGCAGGGCGCAGGAACACCGGGGAGCTGTTTTTT. Its protein product is CASSVAGRRNTGELFF.

The rearrangement joins TRBV6-5 to TRBJ2-1, with 12 bases matching TRBD2. The CDR3 is made up of 16 amino acids. V lost 4 bases and J lost 6; bases outside the gene matches: 7. The germline gives CDR1 MNHEY, CDR2 SVGAGI. The CDR3 reads CASSSLGLAGINEQFF. DNA for the CDR3: TGTGCCAGCAGTTCTCTCGGACTAGCGGGGATCAATGAGCAGTTCTTC.

This clone was detected once. This sequence joins TRBV6-6 and TRBJ2-7; D perhaps matches TRBD2 (6 bases). Germline V gives CDR1 MNHNY, CDR2 SVGAGI (reference sequence). The CDR3 loop spans 15 amino acids. Trimming took 6 bases from V and 5 from J, leaving 20 bases between them. The CDR3 sequence: CASSTVPGLANEQYF. As DNA, the CDR3 is TGTGCCAGCAGCACCGTCCCGGGACTGGCGAACGAGCAGTACTTC.

This chain joins TRBV6-5 and TRBJ2-7, with 8 bases that match TRBD2. Trimming cost V 6 bases and J 0 bases; bases outside gene matches: 1. The CDR3 runs 13 residues. In germline, CDR1 is MNHEY, CDR2 SVGAGI. The CDR3 sequence: CASSGLASYEQYF. CDR3 sequence (DNA): TGTGCCAGCAGCGGACTAGCCTCCTACGAGCAGTACTTC.

The J gene is TRBJ1-6, the V gene TRBV27; 7 nucleotides match TRBD1. Per germline, CDR1 MNHEY and CDR2 SMNVEV (reference sequence). The CDR3 sequence is 14 residues long. The V and J ends lost 6 bases and 8 bases, in that order; junction bases with no gene match: 7. CDR3: CASSRGQWDSPLHF. The CDR3 region has the DNA TGTGCCAGCAGCCGGGGACAGTGGGATTCACCCCTCCACTTT.

This clone was detected only a few times. The chain recombines TRBV19 with TRBJ1-2; the D is unclear. CDR1 is LNHDA, CDR2 SQIVND, per germline (reference sequence). V lost 4 bases and J 7 bases, leaving 16 bases between the germline ends. The CDR3 spans 14 residues. The CDR3 sequence is CASSTWPSWSGYTF. The CDR3 nucleotides read TGTGCCAGTAGTACCTGGCCCAGTTGGAGTGGCTACACCTTC.

As for this clone: The junction departs from the called germline gene at one end, perhaps through a read error. V usage is TRBV7-9 and J usage is TRBJ1-2; 7 nucleotides align to TRBD1. Germline CDR1 reads SEHNR; CDR2 reads FQNEAQ (reference sequence). This CDR3 is 13 amino acids long. CDR3 sequence: CSSSPGGNYGYTF. CDR3 nucleotide sequence: TGTTCCAGCAGCCCAGGGGGGAACTATGGCTACACCTTC. Complete variable domain (other parts from reference TRBV7-9 and TRBJ1-2): DTGVSQNPRHKITKRGQNVTFRCDPISEHNRLYWYRQTLGQGPEFLTYFQNEAQLEKSRLLSDRFSAERPKGSFSTLEIQRTEQGDSAMYLCSSSPGGNYGYTFGSGTRLTVV.

The genes are TRBV10-3 and TRBJ2-7; 7 nucleotides match TRBD1. The CDR3 extends over 13 amino acids. Germline values: CDR1 ENHRY, CDR2 SYGVKD. Unmatched junction bases numbered 4, after V lost 6 bases and J lost 2 bases. Written as DNA, the CDR3 is TGTGCCATCAGACCCGACAGGGCCTACGAGCAGTACTTC. It translates to CAIRPDRAYEQYF.

The table lists this clone with a few counts. The chain employs TRBV7-3 and TRBJ2-3; 7 bases agree with TRBD2. CDR1 SGHTA and CDR2 FQGTGA come from the germline V gene. The ends lost 5 bases at V and 5 bases at J; junction bases unmatched: 7. CDR3 length equals 14 residues. CDR3 amino acids: CASSRGDFQDTQYF. The CDR3 bases are TGTGCCAGCAGCCGGGGGGACTTCCAAGATACGCAGTATTTT.

The chain employs TRBV25-1 and TRBJ2-1; 9 bases are shared with TRBD2. The CDR3 extends over 15 amino acids. The J segment lost 2 bases and the V segment lost 5 bases, leaving 4 bases of the junction unmatched. CDR1 is MGHDK and CDR2 is SYGVNS in the germline V gene. This CDR3 reads CASSLAGGAYNEQFF. The CDR3 DNA reads TGTGCCAGCAGTCTCGCGGGAGGGGCCTACAATGAGCAGTTCTTC.

The gene calls are TRBV7-9 and TRBJ2-7, with a tentative D call TRBD2 (6 bases). V was clipped by 8 bases and J by 4 bases, with 15 bases between them. This CDR3 has 13 residues. Per germline, CDR1 SEHNR and CDR2 FQNEAQ (reference sequence). CDR3 region: CASVPGALYEQYF. The CDR3 DNA reads TGTGCCAGCGTTCCGGGAGCACTTTACGAGCAGTACTTC.

This clone has only a few counts. The chain joins TRBV4-2 to TRBJ1-2, with 10 nucleotides matching TRBD1. The CDR3 runs to 17 residues. V shed 1 base and J 4 bases; nucleotides not matched to a gene: 9. Germline CDR1 LGHNA, CDR2 YNFKEQ. CDR3 sequence: CASSQVPRDRGVYGYTF. CDR3 coding DNA: TGTGCCAGCAGCCAAGTGCCCCGGGACAGGGGCGTCTATGGCTACACCTTC.